This passage covers 10 T cell receptor beta chains from one sample sequenced in a study of blood T cell repertoires in COVID-19. The repertoire was sequenced with immunoSEQ multiplex PCR; TCRdb's copy has only in-frame clones and lacks some. The repertoire holds fewer than 85,000 clones, with 83% as singletons. The sequenced sample was peripheral blood. The receptors derive from a woman aged 60-75 years with acute or convalescent COVID-19.

The V call is TRBV5-5, the J call TRBJ1-6; 10 bases map to TRBD1. This CDR3 has 16 residues. The germline gives CDR1 SGHKS, CDR2 YYEKEE (reference sequence). V lost 4 bases and J lost 2; bases outside the gene matches: 3. The CDR3 protein is CASSPGTGAYNSPLHF. CDR3 bases: TGTGCCAGCAGCCCCGGGACAGGGGCCTATAATTCACCCCTCCACTTT.

The chain combines TRBV6-5 with TRBJ1-1; D is undetermined. The CDR3 totals 12 residues. The V and J ends lost 4 bases and 10 bases respectively, with 13 bases between them. CDR1 is MNHEY and CDR2 is SVGAGI in the germline V gene. In DNA, the CDR3 is TGTGCCAGCAGTTCCGGTCCCCTCCCAGCTTTCTTT. Residues: CASSSGPLPAFF.

This clone occurred a few times. The gene calls are TRBV2 and TRBJ1-1, with a tentative D call TRBD1 (6 bases). V gave up 6 bases and J gave up 8 bases, with 16 bases separating them. The CDR3 is made up of 13 amino acids. Germline CDR1 SNHLY, CDR2 FYNNEI. In DNA, the CDR3 is TGTGCCAGCAGGCAGGACAGACAAGCCGAAGCTTTCTTT. It translates to CASRQDRQAEAFF.

The V and J genes are TRBV19 and TRBJ1-1; no reliable D call. The germline gives CDR1 LNHDA, CDR2 SQIVND (reference sequence). CDR3 length equals 17 residues. Trimming pared 3 bases from V and 2 bases from J, leaving 19 bases between. CDR3 bases: TGTGCCAGTAGTATGGCGGGGATAGGATCAGGTAACACTGAAGCTTTCTTT. This sequence encodes CASSMAGIGSGNTEAFF.

This clone was detected ten times or more. The rearrangement joins TRBV11-2 to TRBJ1-1; TRBD1 matches at 8 bases. CDR1 is SGHAT, CDR2 FQNNGV, per germline. CDR3 length: 13 amino acids. Trimming at V came to 0 bases and at J to 10 bases, leaving 4 bases not matched to a gene. DNA for the CDR3: TGTGCCAGCAGCTTAGAGTCGCAGGGGGCAGCTTTCTTT. It specifies CASSLESQGAAFF.

This clone showed up just a few times. The chain combines TRBV6-1 with TRBJ2-2; a possible D gene is TRBD2 (6 bases). CDR1 and CDR2 (germline): MNHNS, SASEGT. Deletions cut 6 bases from V and 3 bases from J, with 11 bases between. This CDR3 contains 14 residues. CDR3 sequence reads: CASRRPGDTGELFF. In DNA form, the CDR3 reads TGTGCCAGCAGACGACCGGGGGACACCGGGGAGCTGTTTTTT.

This sequence joins TRBV10-3 and TRBJ2-2, with a tentative D call TRBD1 (5 bases). Germline V gene data show CDR1 as ENHRY and CDR2 as SYGVKD. The CDR3 extends over 15 amino acids. Trimming left V 2 bases short and J 4 bases short, with 11 bases between. CDR3 in DNA: TGTGCCATCAGTGAGGCTACAGGATCCACCGGGGAGCTGTTTTTT. Its translation is CAISEATGSTGELFF.

The genes are TRBV7-2 and TRBJ2-1; D is perhaps TRBD2 (8 bases). The V and J ends lost 5 bases and 14 bases respectively, with 22 bases between them. This CDR3 contains 14 residues. The germline V gene has CDR1 SGHTA and CDR2 FQGNSA. CDR3 nucleotides: TGTGCCAGCAGCCCGCGGACTAGCAGGGGGAGGGAGTTCTTC. Its translation is CASSPRTSRGREFF.

The chain combines TRBV27 with TRBJ2-7; 10 bases fit TRBD1. Germline trimming cut 4 bases from V and 2 bases from J; bases unmatched to any gene: 14. The CDR3 sequence is 18 residues long. Per the germline V gene, CDR1 is MNHEY and CDR2 is SMNVEV (reference sequence). For the CDR3, the DNA is TGTGCCAGCAGTTCGGTCCCGGGACAGGGGTTTGGGACCTACGAGCAGTACTTC. It yields the protein CASSSVPGQGFGTYEQYF.

The V call is TRBV18, the J call TRBJ1-1; 8 nucleotides align to TRBD1. The trim removed 6 bases at V and 4 bases at J, leaving 4 bases unmatched. The CDR3 extends over 13 amino acids. Germline CDR1 is KGHSH and CDR2 is LQKENI. The CDR3: CASSRQGSTEAFF. CDR3 nucleotides: TGTGCCAGCTCTCGACAGGGGTCCACTGAAGCTTTCTTT. Full variable domain (outside the CDR3, taken from reference TRBV18 and TRBJ1-1): NAGVMQNPRHLVRRRGQEARLRCSPMKGHSHVYWYRQLPEEGLKFMVYLQKENIIDESGMPKERFSAEFPKEGPSILRIQQVVRGDSAAYFCASSRQGSTEAFFGQGTRLTVV.